This is a list of T cell receptor beta chains from one sample in a study of T cell changes during pregnancy in multiple sclerosis. TCRdb's copy holds only in-frame clones and misses some; the assay was immunoSEQ multiplex PCR. The data show under 150,000 clones, around 97% seen once. The source material was peripheral blood, sampled after pregnancy. These receptor sequences come from a female donor with multiple sclerosis, enrolled in a pregnancy study. Both conserved end residues are part of each CDR3. Fields, in order: CDR3 DNA, CDR3 protein, J gene, clone size, V gene, D gene. The D gene is left open where the match is weak. Clone size appears in some rows only: once, few, many, or a class for an expanded clone.

TGCGCCAGCACCCAGGGGGAGGGGTACGAGCAGTACTTC | CASTQGEGYEQYF | TRBJ2-7 | once | TRBV4-1 | NA
TGTGCCAGCAGCTTAGTAGGACAGGGCCCCTATGAGCAGTTCTTC | CASSLVGQGPYEQFF | TRBJ2-1 | NA | TRBV7-2 | TRBD1
TGTGCCAGCAGCCCCGGGTTTGGAGATACGCAGTATTTT | CASSPGFGDTQYF | TRBJ2-3 | NA | TRBV7-3 | NA
TGTGCCAGCAGTTTAGGTCTAGCACCCTACGAGCAGTACTTC | CASSLGLAPYEQYF | TRBJ2-7 | NA | TRBV27 | NA
TGTGCCAGCTCACCATTTCTCTCAAGCGGATCGGGCAATGAGCAGTTCTTC | CASSPFLSSGSGNEQFF | TRBJ2-1 | NA | TRBV18 | NA
TGTGCCAGCAGCTTAGCGCAGGCGGGAAAGGAGCTGTTTTTT | CASSLAQAGKELFF | TRBJ2-2 | NA | TRBV7-9 | NA
TGTGCCTCGTATCTCCTGTCGACAGGGTTGGAGACCCAGTACTTC | CASYLLSTGLETQYF | TRBJ2-5 | NA | TRBV30 | TRBD1
TGTGCCAGCAGCGACAGGTTTGGGGAGACCCAGTACTTC | CASSDRFGETQYF | TRBJ2-5 | NA | TRBV27 | NA
TGCGCCAGCAGCTCGGGACTAGCGGTCAGCACAGATACGCAGTATTTT | CASSSGLAVSTDTQYF | TRBJ2-3 | NA | TRBV5-1 | TRBD2
TGTGCCAGTAGCCATCTCACCGGGACAGAGGGCGTCGAGCAGTACTTC | CASSHLTGTEGVEQYF | TRBJ2-7 | once | TRBV19 | TRBD1
TGCGCCAGCAGCTTGGCTGGGACAGGGAACGAAAAACTGTTTTTT | CASSLAGTGNEKLFF | TRBJ1-4 | NA | TRBV5-1 | TRBD1